The source of this T cell receptor beta chain is a study of T-cell memory formation after mild COVID-19. Trimming cost V 6 bases and J 0 bases, with 18 bases left between them. This CDR3 has 16 residues. Per the germline V gene, CDR1 is LNHNV and CDR2 is YYDKDF (reference sequence). TCRdb independently ran MiXCR on the 5' RACE reads; one entry per CDR3 protein. The data show 35,000 to 45,000 distinct CDR3 sequences, 6% to 9.5% seen once. Study-level findings and limits: Pre-infection memory contained some responding clones, which suggested that cross-reactive memory had joined.

As to this clonotype: Its antigen remains unknown.

V is TRBV15 and J is TRBJ2-7, with D unclear. Material for sequencing was PBMCs or a T cell subset sorted from them (not recorded which). This clonotype was obtained from a man aged 18 to 29 who had mild COVID-19 (a few samples of this study predate the infection). Cell type and time point are not known. The chain's CDR3 is CATRALDERNSYEQYF. Written as DNA, the CDR3 is TGTGCCACCAGAGCCCTAGACGAACGGAACTCCTACGAGCAGTACTTC.